The rows below give T cell receptor beta chains drawn from one sample of a study of cytomegalovirus exposure and HLA in healthy donors. Data came from immunoSEQ multiplex PCR; TCRdb stores just in-frame clones and leaves some out. This listing includes roughly 200,000 clones. Input material: PBMCs. The origin of the receptors is a man aged 25 to 45 in good health and CMV-seronegative. The CDR3 runs from the conserved cysteine through the conserved F or W. D genes are given only for firm matches.

d_call	v_call	j_call	cdr3_nt	cdr3_aa
-	TRBV30	TRBJ2-6	TGTGCCTGGAGTTCCGGGATCTCTGGGGCCAACGTCCTGACTTTC	CAWSSGISGANVLTF
-	TRBV7-9	TRBJ1-3	TGTGCCAGCAGCTTGGCGGGGGGTGGAAACACCATATATTTT	CASSLAGGGNTIYF
-	TRBV5-1	TRBJ1-1	TGCGCCAGCAGCTTCGCGGGACGGGACACTGAAGCTTTCTTT	CASSFAGRDTEAFF
TRBD2	TRBV6-5	TRBJ2-1	TGTGCCAGCAGTGCTCCCGGGACTAGCGGGAATGAGCAGTTCTTC	CASSAPGTSGNEQFF
-	TRBV7-8	TRBJ2-3	TGTGCCAGCAGCTTAGGGCCAGGTGGAAGCACAGATACGCAGTATTTT	CASSLGPGGSTDTQYF
-	TRBV4-1	TRBJ1-5	TGCGCCAGCAGCCAAGAAGGGCAGGGGTCTCAGCCCCAGCATTTT	CASSQEGQGSQPQHF
TRBD2	TRBV2	TRBJ2-2	TGTGCCAGCAGTGGGTCCCGACTAGCGGGAGGGCTTTCCGCCGGGGAGCTGTTTTTT	CASSGSRLAGGLSAGELFF
TRBD1	TRBV5-1	TRBJ2-2	TGCGCCAGCCGTCGGACAGGAGCAGCATACGGGGAGCTGTTTTTT	CASRRTGAAYGELFF
TRBD1	TRBV10-3	TRBJ2-7	TGTGCCATCAGGGGACAGTACGAGCAGTACTTC	CAIRGQYEQYF
-	TRBV19	TRBJ1-5	TGTGCCAGTAGTATTCCGGGACAGCCCCAGCATTTT	CASSIPGQPQHF
-	TRBV6-5	TRBJ1-5	TGTGCCAACAGCCTATCCGCAGGTCTCAATCAGCCCCAGCATTTT	CANSLSAGLNQPQHF
TRBD2	TRBV11-3	TRBJ2-5	TGTGCCAGCAGCGGTGGTAGCGGGGGCTCCGGGACCCAGTACTTC	CASSGGSGGSGTQYF
-	TRBV30	TRBJ1-2	TGTGCCTGGAGTGTAGAGAGGGCAAGTGGCTACACCTTC	CAWSVERASGYTF
-	TRBV10-2	TRBJ1-5	TGCGCCAGCAGGGACAGTGATAGCAATCAGCCCCAGCATTTT	CASRDSDSNQPQHF
TRBD1	TRBV7-6	TRBJ1-5	TGTGCCAGCAGCTACGACAGGGCCGGGGGCAATCAGCCCCAGCATTTT	CASSYDRAGGNQPQHF
-	TRBV5-8	TRBJ1-1	TGTGCCAGCAGCTTAGGGGTTCCGAACACTGAAGCTTTCTTT	CASSLGVPNTEAFF
TRBD2	TRBV4-1	TRBJ2-2	TGCGCCAGCAGCCAAGATACGGGCCTAGCGGGAGGGTCCACCGGGGAGCTGTTTTTT	CASSQDTGLAGGSTGELFF